The source of this T cell receptor (beta chain) is a study of cytomegalovirus exposure and HLA in healthy donors. Repertoires were generated with immunoSEQ multiplex PCR, while TCRdb's copy carries only in-frame clones and drops some. The sample carries roughly 60,000 clones, approximately 96% recorded once. The TCR originated in a man in his late teens or twenties in good health and CMV-seronegative. The sequencing sample was made of PBMCs.

CDR3 DNA: TGTGCCAGCAGTGAAGCGGGGACAGGGCCCCTCGAGTACGAGCAGTACTTC. This codes for CASSEAGTGPLEYEQYF. This sequence joins TRBV2 and TRBJ2-7, with TRBD1 identical over 9 bases. The germline CDR1 and CDR2 sequences are SNHLY and FYNNEI. The ends lost 0 bases at V and 4 bases at J; junction bases unmatched: 10. The length of the CDR3 is 17 residues.